Below, one TCR beta chain is given with its context. The antigen remains unidentified. These data belong to a study of CD8 T cells in ankylosing spondylitis. Study-level findings and limits: Significant enrichment of disease-linked clones was reportedly seen in matched ankylosing spondylitis synovial fluid.

Between the trimmed V and J ends, which lost 6 bases and 6 bases, there was a span of 12 bases. CDR3 length: 13 amino acids. TCRdb passed the 5' RACE reads through MiXCR, listing each CDR3 protein once. The data contain some 290,000 distinct CDR3 sequences, 20% of them seen just once; the ten biggest clones take up roughly 7.3%. This clonotype was sampled from a male donor with ankylosing spondylitis or in good health (not recorded which). The sequenced material came from blood, either unsorted or a sorted T cell fraction (not recorded which). The chain uses TRBV12-3 or TRBV12-4 and TRBJ1-5, with no clear D. CDR3 loop: CASSPDPSQPQHF. The DNA for the CDR3 is TGTGCCAGCAGCCCCGACCCCAGTCAGCCCCAGCATTTT.